A selection of T cell receptor beta chains follows, all from one sample in a study of blood T cell repertoires in COVID-19. Only in-frame clones appear in the TCRdb table, and some are missing; sequencing was by immunoSEQ multiplex PCR. This sample has around 350,000 clones, with around 90% found just once. The source material was peripheral blood. The receptors were sampled from a human donor in a cohort sampled during active COVID-19. CDR3s leave out the opening cysteine and the closing phenylalanine or tryptophan. Each record gives: V gene, CDR3 protein.

TRBV6-2/TRBV6-3,ASSYERGTQY
TRBV5-8,ASFEAGGPKRYEQF
TRBV3-1/TRBV3-2,ASSPGLAGGADTQY
TRBV15,ATSRGGNTEAF
TRBV19,ASSSRLAGASNEQF
TRBV4-2,ASSQAGSGEQY
TRBV28,ASSLAGREQY
TRBV3-1/TRBV3-2,ASSPGGNTGGGNTEAF
TRBV10-3,ATLLGQGAGYEQY
TRBV18,ASSPGPSGEQF
TRBV5-4,ASSPRTGTDTQY
TRBV19,ASQPLLSEKLF
TRBV7-9,ASSIGTGGVYGYT
TRBV6-1,ASSEAGAHTEAF
TRBV7-2,ASSTTRTGAAYEQY
TRBV7-3,ASSLTSGVGYEQY
TRBV6-2/TRBV6-3,ASSLGGTGNQPQH
TRBV7-2,ASSLGSRGGVDEQF
TRBV2,ASSGQTRHNEQF
TRBV28,ASRGSLNTGELF
TRBV28,ASSWTGKGRTKNIQY
TRBV15,ATSITGTSVVEQY
TRBV15,ATSRGAGQGQLYEQY
TRBV7-9,ASSPRVSHTEAF
TRBV9,ASSVVDTSGEGLEQF
TRBV5-6,ASSFGTGNTGELF
TRBV5-1,ASSWENGGRGRKETQY
TRBV7-9,ASSLGTGGEKLF
TRBV28,ASSFGTGGTYNEQF
TRBV19,ASGTRDEQF
TRBV30,AWSGGQPNEKLF
TRBV9,ASSPGMVDGYT
TRBV9,ASSELAGNEQF
TRBV7-9,ASSLPRGLEDGEQF
TRBV11-3,ASSERGEKGELF
TRBV19,ASRGTQTYEQY
TRBV7-8,ASSQMDSHTEAF
TRBV6-5,ASRGGGDGYEQY
TRBV5-1,ASSATGDTGELF
TRBV4-1,ASSQPGLASGETQY
TRBV6-5,ASGGTGGAF
TRBV2,ASSEGPENPPY
TRBV5-4,ASSLELAGGNNEQF
TRBV5-1,ASSLDVLPDTQY
TRBV19,ASSQSGTASNYGYT
TRBV30,AWSENRFYGYT
TRBV12-5,ASGLGLRGYEQY
TRBV7-6,ASSPRLAGAMTGEQY
TRBV5-6,ASSLREGTTSGETQY
TRBV24-1,ATSNPTGGAEGYT
TRBV4-2,ASSQDLEVISRGGNYGYT
TRBV4-1,ASSLEAEGNQPQH